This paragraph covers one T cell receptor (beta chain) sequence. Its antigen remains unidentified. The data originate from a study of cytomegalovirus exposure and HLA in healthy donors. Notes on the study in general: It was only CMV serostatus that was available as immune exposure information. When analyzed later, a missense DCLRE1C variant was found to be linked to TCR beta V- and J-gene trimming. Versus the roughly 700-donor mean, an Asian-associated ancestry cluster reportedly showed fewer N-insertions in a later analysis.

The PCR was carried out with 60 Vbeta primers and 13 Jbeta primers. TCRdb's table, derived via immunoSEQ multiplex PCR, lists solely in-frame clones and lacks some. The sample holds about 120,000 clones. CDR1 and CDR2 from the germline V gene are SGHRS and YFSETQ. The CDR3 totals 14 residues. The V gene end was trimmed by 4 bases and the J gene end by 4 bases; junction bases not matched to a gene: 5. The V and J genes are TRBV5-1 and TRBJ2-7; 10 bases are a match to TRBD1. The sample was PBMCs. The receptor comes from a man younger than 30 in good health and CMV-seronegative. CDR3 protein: CASSEGQGIYEQYF. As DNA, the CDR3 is TGCGCCAGCAGCGAGGGACAGGGGATATACGAGCAGTACTTC.